This TCR beta chain was profiled in a study of PD-L1 blockade in urothelial cancer. Stated time point: pretreatment peripheral blood. Germline lookup yields CDR1 MNHNS and CDR2 SASEGT. Trimming removed 2 bases at V and 8 bases at J, with 21 bases between. The CDR3 is made up of 16 amino acids. Each PCR contained spiked-in synthetic TCR analog templates. Libraries were prepared by immunoSEQ multiplex PCR; TCRdb keeps only in-frame clonotypes and omits some of them. The sample yields about 50,000 clones, about 80% seen once. The sequences come from PBMCs, collected around atezolizumab (anti-PD-L1) treatment. This sequence originates from a man between 65 and 80 years old with urothelial cancer. The chain recombines TRBV6-1 with TRBJ1-2; possible D gene TRBD1, 5 bases. CDR3 sequence: CASSERIRQGTLGYTF. The CDR3 DNA reads as TGTGCCAGCAGTGAACGTATCAGGCAGGGTACGTTGGGCTACACCTTC.